This is a list of T cell receptor beta chains from one sample in a study of T-cell memory formation after mild COVID-19. TCRdb reanalysed the 5' RACE reads using MiXCR and keeps one entry per CDR3 protein. The sample records about 620,000 distinct CDR3 sequences, about 20% being singletons. Sequencing used PBMCs or a T cell subset sorted from them (not recorded which). Receptor source: an adult woman who had mild COVID-19 (a few samples of this study predate the infection). Cell type and time point are not known. Both conserved end residues are part of each CDR3. D genes are given only for firm matches. The size of a clone is reported for some rows only, either as once, few or many, or as a class for expanded clones.

J gene	D gene	clone size	V gene	CDR3 DNA	CDR3 protein
TRBJ2-1	TRBD2	few	TRBV12-3/TRBV12-4	TGTGCCAGCAGTTTGAGCGGGAGGGAGCAGTTCTTC	CASSLSGREQFF
TRBJ2-1	TRBD1	few	TRBV5-1	TGCGCCAGCAGCTCAGCTACCTCGGGACAGGGGAGACATGAGCAGTTCTTC	CASSSATSGQGRHEQFF
TRBJ2-1	.	few	TRBV9	TGTGCCAGCAGCGTAGTGCCTAGGAATCAGAATGAGCAGTTCTTC	CASSVVPRNQNEQFF
TRBJ1-2	TRBD1	few	TRBV6-2/TRBV6-3	TGTGCCAGCAACCTGGACAGGGGAAGGTCTGCGGATGGCTACACCTTC	CASNLDRGRSADGYTF
TRBJ1-1	.	.	TRBV30	TGTGCCTGGAGTGTACTCAGGGTTAGGATTACTGAAGCTTTCTTT	CAWSVLRVRITEAFF
TRBJ2-2	.	few	TRBV5-1	TGCGCCAGCAGCTTTGACGTTGACAGCGCGAACACCGGGGAGCTGTTTTTT	CASSFDVDSANTGELFF
TRBJ2-7	TRBD1	.	TRBV5-5	TGTGCCAGCAGAGCCGGGACAGGGGGATACGAGCAGTACTTC	CASRAGTGGYEQYF
TRBJ2-2	TRBD2	.	TRBV5-4	TGTGCCAGCAGCCAACGGACTAGCGGGAACACCGGGGAGCTGTTTTTT	CASSQRTSGNTGELFF
TRBJ2-1	.	few	TRBV3-1	TGTGCCAGCAGCCCAGCCACCTCTCGCGGGGTCCATAACGGGGAGCAGTTCTTC	CASSPATSRGVHNGEQFF
TRBJ2-5	.	.	TRBV19	TGTGCCAGTAGTATAGGTGAACGAGGAGAGACCCAGTACTTC	CASSIGERGETQYF
TRBJ1-1	.	few	TRBV7-2	TGTGCCAGCAGCCTTCGGACATCCCTGAGCACTGAAGCTTTCTTT	CASSLRTSLSTEAFF
TRBJ2-3	TRBD2	.	TRBV9	TGTGCCAGCAGCCCTAGTCCTAGCGGGAGGGAATCGGATACGCAGTATTTT	CASSPSPSGRESDTQYF